Listed below are T cell receptor beta chains from one sample, sequenced in a study of blood T cells in healthy people across ages. TCRdb fed the 5' RACE reads into MiXCR, producing one record per CDR3 protein. The sample shows hundreds of thousands of distinct CDR3 sequences, 20% to 25% of them seen only once. The sequenced sample was blood. The receptor source for this set is a man between 70 and 80 years old in good health. Both conserved end residues are part of each CDR3.

V gene	J gene	CDR3 protein
TRBV2	TRBJ2-5	CASSEGRGETQYF
TRBV29-1	TRBJ1-4	CSVQLKSEKLFF
TRBV6-5	TRBJ1-1	CASSYAQGTEAFF
TRBV15	TRBJ2-3	CATSSGLAAPDTQYF
TRBV6-6	TRBJ1-5	CASSRTGNQPQHF
TRBV28	TRBJ2-3	CASGDPLTDTQYF
TRBV6-6	TRBJ2-6	CASSYDGDSGANVLTF
TRBV24-1	-	CATSGLPRTGDMYEQFF
TRBV12-3/TRBV12-4	-	CASRFGEAEQYF
TRBV20-1	TRBJ1-2	CSARTNNGYTF
TRBV2	TRBJ2-5	CASSEASPDQETQYF